This record covers a single T cell receptor beta chain. The data were obtained in a study of blood T cell repertoires in COVID-19. Across the study: Acute-phase and convalescent COVID-19 samples originated in the United States, Italy and Spain.

The table came from immunoSEQ multiplex PCR; TCRdb's copy has only in-frame clones and leaves some out. The sample consists of roughly 100,000 clones, about 90% of them appearing once. The CDR3 runs 14 residues. The V gene end was trimmed by 6 bases and the J gene end by 0 bases; junction bases not matched to a gene: 3. The V gene's germline CDR1 is SNHLY and CDR2 FYNNEI. The sequence was collected from a woman between 45 and 60 years old with COVID-19, enrolled during active disease. Sequenced input: peripheral blood. This chain uses TRBV2 with TRBJ2-3; TRBD2 agrees at 7 bases. CDR3 sequence (DNA): TGTGCCAGCAGAAGGCGGGGGAGCACAGATACGCAGTATTTT. Residues: CASRRRGSTDTQYF.